The 20 T cell receptor beta chains listed next were all sequenced from one sample in a study of T-cell reconstitution after alpha-beta-depleted transplantation in children. Library preparation (for TCRbeta) was performed with unique molecular identifiers. TCRdb independently ran MiXCR on the PCR reads; one entry per CDR3 protein. Among hundreds of thousands of distinct CDR3 sequences, around 13% were seen once, and the ten largest hold around 0.79%. The input for sequencing was PBMCs, taken before TCRalphabeta/CD19-depleted stem cell transplant. All receptors come from a girl aged 2 to 10 with congenital amegakaryocytic thrombocytopenia, due to receive a stem cell transplant.

The chain combines TRBV6-1 with TRBJ2-2, with D possibly TRBD1 on 5 matching bases. Germline V gives CDR1 MNHNS, CDR2 SASEGT. There are 15 residues in the CDR3. V was clipped by 8 bases and J by 3 bases, with 16 bases between them. CDR3 DNA sequence: TGTGCCAGCGGTGGGGCCATCCTGGACACCGGGGAGCTGTTTTTT. Translation gives CASGGAILDTGELFF.

V gene TRBV30 combines with J gene TRBJ1-5; no definite D call. Trimming pared 1 base from V and 3 bases from J, leaving 13 bases between. The CDR3 sequence is 15 residues long. Germline V CDR1 and CDR2: GTSNPN, SVGIG (reference sequence). CDR3 amino acids: CAWSAVSDFNQPQHF. The CDR3 DNA reads as TGTGCCTGGAGTGCTGTTTCGGACTTCAATCAGCCCCAGCATTTT.

J is TRBJ2-3 and V is TRBV14; 7 bases match TRBD1. The ends lost 4 bases at V and 2 bases at J; junction bases unmatched: 6. CDR1 SGHDN and CDR2 FVKESK come from the germline V gene. This CDR3 has 15 amino acids. The CDR3 protein is CASSRMGTATDTQYF. Here the CDR3 DNA reads TGTGCCAGCAGCCGAATGGGGACAGCCACAGATACGCAGTATTTT.

This clonotype was recorded at least ten times. The rearrangement uses TRBV5-1 and TRBJ1-4; D might be TRBD1 (5 bases). The CDR3 covers 15 residues. Germline CDR1 reads SGHRS; CDR2 reads YFSETQ. Trimming took off 1 base at V and 7 bases at J, with 14 bases between the two ends. The CDR3 is CASSLRGRGREKLFF. CDR3 coding DNA: TGCGCCAGCAGCTTGAGGGGACGAGGACGTGAAAAACTGTTTTTT.

Only a few counts were recorded for this clonotype. The chain links TRBV20-1 to TRBJ2-5, with D possibly matching TRBD1 (5 bases). The V and J ends lost 3 bases and 4 bases respectively, with 12 bases between them. CDR3 length: 13 residues. Looked up from germline, CDR1 is DFQATT and CDR2 is SNEGSKA (reference sequence). The CDR3 region has the DNA TGCAGTGCTAGGGGCCAGGGCGTAGAGACCCAGTACTTC. Translating it yields CSARGQGVETQYF.

There are a few counts of this clonotype. The rearrangement links TRBV28 to TRBJ2-1, with a weak D call TRBD2 (6 bases). Per the germline V gene, CDR1 is MDHEN and CDR2 is SYDVKM. The CDR3 is made up of 13 amino acids. The V end lost 6 bases, the J end lost 10 bases, and 16 bases lay between the germline ends. CDR3 in amino acids: CASRYTGEPEQFF. CDR3 nucleotide sequence: TGTGCCAGCAGATACACGGGGGAACCAGAGCAGTTCTTC.

This clonotype was detected only a few times. The gene calls are TRBV6-5 and TRBJ2-7; D remains unclear. V was trimmed by 1 base and J by 4 bases, leaving 8 bases between them. CDR1 is MNHEY and CDR2 is SVGAGI in the germline V gene. This CDR3 has 13 residues. CDR3 amino acids: CASSYLRSYEQYF. In DNA, the CDR3 is TGTGCCAGCAGTTACTTGCGGAGTTACGAGCAGTACTTC.

This clonotype has a handful of counts. The V call is TRBV6-5, the J call TRBJ2-7; D may be TRBD1 or TRBD2 (5 bases each). V was cut by 2 bases and J by 4 bases, with 21 bases left in between. CDR3 length equals 17 residues. Germline V lookup: CDR1 MNHEY, CDR2 SVGAGI. The CDR3 region has the DNA TGTGCCAGCAGTTACCGCTCTGGGGGAAGGGGCGTGTACGAGCAGTACTTC. Its translation is CASSYRSGGRGVYEQYF.

This clonotype appeared many times. This chain uses TRBV27 with TRBJ2-2; D is perhaps TRBD2 (6 bases). The V end lost 6 bases, the J end lost 1 base, and 18 bases lay between the germline ends. The length of the CDR3 is 17 residues. Per the germline V gene, CDR1 is MNHEY and CDR2 is SMNVEV (reference sequence). The CDR3: CASSLNTLGLNTGELFF. The CDR3 nucleotides are TGTGCCAGCAGCCTAAACACCCTGGGACTGAACACCGGGGAGCTGTTTTTT.

This clonotype was picked up many times. This chain connects TRBV20-1 to TRBJ2-5; D may be TRBD1 or TRBD2 (5 bases each). V lost 0 bases to trimming and J lost 1 base, with 12 bases between them. Germline CDR1 DFQATT, CDR2 SNEGSKA (reference sequence). The CDR3 is 15 residues long. As DNA, the CDR3 is TGCAGTGCTAGAGATAGGGGACCTCTCCAAGAGACCCAGTACTTC. This sequence encodes CSARDRGPLQETQYF.

The CDR3 sequence: CASSYSLVAAGPREVEHEQFF. CDR3 in DNA: TGTGCCAGCAGCTATTCCCTAGTCGCCGCCGGTCCAAGGGAGGTGGAGCATGAGCAGTTCTTC. The rearrangement links TRBV5-6 to TRBJ2-1; possible D gene TRBD2, 6 bases. Trimming took off 3 bases at V and 8 bases at J, with 36 bases between the two ends. CDR3 size: 21 residues. Germline V gives CDR1 SGHDT, CDR2 YYEEEE. Full variable domain (outside the CDR3, taken from reference TRBV5-6 and TRBJ2-1): DAGVTQSPTHLIKTRGQQVTLRCSPKSGHDTVSWYQQALGQGPQFIFQYYEEEERQRGNFPDRFSGHQFPNYSSELNVNALLLGDSALYLCASSYSLVAAGPREVEHEQFFGPGTRLTVL.

This clonotype came up many times. This rearrangement joins TRBV7-8 to TRBJ2-7, with 11 positions matching TRBD2. Trimming removed 5 bases from V and 1 base from J; junction bases left unmatched: 13. This CDR3 comprises 18 residues. From germline, CDR1 is SGHVS and CDR2 FQNEAQ. The CDR3 loop is CASSLYGTGTSGSYEQYF. In nucleotides, the CDR3 is TGTGCCAGCAGCCTTTATGGGACCGGGACTAGCGGTTCCTACGAGCAGTACTTC.

The gene calls are TRBV5-5 and TRBJ2-3; D uncertain. CDR1 is SGHKS, CDR2 YYEKEE, per germline (reference sequence). V was pared by 1 base and J by 9 bases, with 18 bases between. The CDR3 covers 15 residues. DNA of the CDR3: TGTGCCAGCAGCTTGCTCGCGGAAGCTAGTGTAACGCAGTATTTT. Encoded protein: CASSLLAEASVTQYF.

The rearrangement links TRBV15 to TRBJ2-5; D is uncertain. Germline values: CDR1 LNHNV, CDR2 YYDKDF (reference sequence). The V end was cut by 1 base, the J end by 5 bases, with 14 bases between. CDR3 size: 15 residues. CDR3 protein: CATSRGNRNWETQYF. In DNA, the CDR3 is TGTGCCACCAGCAGAGGCAATAGGAATTGGGAGACCCAGTACTTC. Full variable domain (outside the CDR3, taken from reference TRBV15 and TRBJ2-5): DAMVIQNPRYQVTQFGKPVTLSCSQTLNHNVMYWYQQKSSQAPKLLFHYYDKDFNNEADTPDNFQSRRPNTSFCFLDIRSPGLGDTAMYLCATSRGNRNWETQYFGPGTRLLVL.

This clonotype appeared many times. The chain employs TRBV20-1 and TRBJ2-1; D is ambiguous. The CDR3 runs to 13 residues. Trimming took off 6 bases at V and 0 bases at J, with 9 bases between the two ends. Germline V CDR1 and CDR2: DFQATT, SNEGSKA (reference sequence). The CDR3 spells CSARKGSYNEQFF. The CDR3 DNA reads as TGCAGTGCGCGGAAGGGCTCCTACAATGAGCAGTTCTTC.

This chain joins TRBV27 and TRBJ1-1; D remains unclear. Germline assignment: CDR1 MNHEY and CDR2 SMNVEV (reference sequence). The length of the CDR3 is 13 residues. V gave up 1 base and J gave up 1 base, with 4 bases separating them. The CDR3, as DNA: TGTGCCAGCAGTTTATGGCGGAACACTGAAGCTTTCTTT. Protein product: CASSLWRNTEAFF.

The rearrangement links TRBV3-1 to TRBJ1-1; 8 bases fit TRBD1. Trimming removed 4 bases from V and 1 base from J; junction bases left unmatched: 8. Germline loops: CDR1 LGHDT, CDR2 YNNKEL (reference sequence). This CDR3 spans 16 amino acids. The CDR3 sequence is CASSRTYGTGNTEAFF. CDR3 coding DNA: TGTGCCAGCAGCCGGACTTATGGGACAGGGAACACTGAAGCTTTCTTT.

There are a few counts of this clonotype. The rearrangement joins TRBV7-9 to TRBJ2-5; no clear D gene. The germline CDR1 and CDR2 sequences are SEHNR and FQNEAQ (reference sequence). The CDR3 is 15 residues long. Trimming stripped 8 bases from V and 0 bases from J, with 16 bases between. The CDR3 region is CASLNKGPNQETQYF. The CDR3 nucleotides are TGTGCCAGCCTAAACAAGGGCCCCAACCAAGAGACCCAGTACTTC.

This clonotype was seen ten or more times. The junction does not match germline at one end; this may be a read error. This chain uses TRBV7-8 with TRBJ2-7; D might be TRBD1 or TRBD2, each matching 5 bases. The CDR3 is 11 amino acids. Germline V lookup: CDR1 SGHVS, CDR2 FQNEAQ. CDR3: CASSLAGDAHF. As DNA, the CDR3 is TGTGCCAGCAGCTTAGCCGGGGACGCGCACTTC.

This clonotype has ten or more counts. The chain employs TRBV20-1 and TRBJ1-5; a possible D gene is TRBD1 (5 bases). V was cut by 0 bases and J by 0 bases, with 21 bases left in between. The germline V gene encodes CDR1 DFQATT and CDR2 SNEGSKA (reference sequence). This CDR3 region has 19 residues. The CDR3 sequence is CSARDMVGGGAYSNQPQHF. CDR3 nucleotide sequence: TGCAGTGCTAGAGATATGGTGGGGGGGGGAGCTTATAGCAATCAGCCCCAGCATTTT.